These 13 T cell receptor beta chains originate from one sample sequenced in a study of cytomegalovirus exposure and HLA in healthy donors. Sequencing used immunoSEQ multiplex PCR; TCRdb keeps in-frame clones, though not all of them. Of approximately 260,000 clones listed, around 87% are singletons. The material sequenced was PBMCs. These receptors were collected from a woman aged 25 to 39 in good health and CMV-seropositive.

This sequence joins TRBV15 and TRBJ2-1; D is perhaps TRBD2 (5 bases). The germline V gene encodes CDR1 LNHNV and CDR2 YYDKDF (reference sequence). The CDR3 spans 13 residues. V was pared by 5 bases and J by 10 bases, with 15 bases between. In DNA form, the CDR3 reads TGTGCCACCAGCCCAACGACTATGTCGGAGCAGTTCTTC. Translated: CATSPTTMSEQFF.

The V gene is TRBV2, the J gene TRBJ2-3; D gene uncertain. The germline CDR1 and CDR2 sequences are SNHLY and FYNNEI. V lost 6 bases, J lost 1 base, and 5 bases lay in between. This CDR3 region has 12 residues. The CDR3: CASRRGTDTQYF. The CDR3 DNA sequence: TGTGCCAGCAGACGGGGCACAGATACGCAGTATTTT.

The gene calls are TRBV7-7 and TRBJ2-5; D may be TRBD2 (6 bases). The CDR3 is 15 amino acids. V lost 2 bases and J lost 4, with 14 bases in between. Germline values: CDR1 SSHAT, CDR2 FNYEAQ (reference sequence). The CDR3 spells CASSLRGADGETQYF. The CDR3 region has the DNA TGTGCCAGCAGCTTACGCGGGGCAGACGGAGAGACCCAGTACTTC.

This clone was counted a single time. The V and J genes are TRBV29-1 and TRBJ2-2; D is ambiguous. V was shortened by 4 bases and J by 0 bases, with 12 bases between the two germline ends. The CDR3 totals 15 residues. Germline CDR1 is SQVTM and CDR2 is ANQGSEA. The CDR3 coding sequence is TGCAGCGTTGGTGGAGTCAGCACGAACACCGGGGAGCTGTTTTTT. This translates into CSVGGVSTNTGELFF.

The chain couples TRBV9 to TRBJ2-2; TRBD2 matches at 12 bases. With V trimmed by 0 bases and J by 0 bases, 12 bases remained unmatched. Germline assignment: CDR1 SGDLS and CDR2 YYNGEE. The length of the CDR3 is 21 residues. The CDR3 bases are TGTGCCAGCAGCGTAGATCCCTTTGGGCTAGCGGGAGGGCCGAACACCGGGGAGCTGTTTTTT. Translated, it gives CASSVDPFGLAGGPNTGELFF. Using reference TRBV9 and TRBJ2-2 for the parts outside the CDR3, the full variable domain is DSGVTQTPKHLITATGQRVTLRCSPRSGDLSVYWYQQSLDQGLQFLIQYYNGEERAKGNILERFSAQQFPDLHSELNLSSLELGDSALYFCASSVDPFGLAGGPNTGELFFGEGSRLTVL.

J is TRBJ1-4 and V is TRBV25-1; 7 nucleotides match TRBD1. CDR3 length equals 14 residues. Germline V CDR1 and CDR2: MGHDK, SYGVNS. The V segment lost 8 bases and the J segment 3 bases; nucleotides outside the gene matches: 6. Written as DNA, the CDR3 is TGTGCCAGCGGCGAACAGGGGTCTAATGAAAAACTGTTTTTT. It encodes CASGEQGSNEKLFF.

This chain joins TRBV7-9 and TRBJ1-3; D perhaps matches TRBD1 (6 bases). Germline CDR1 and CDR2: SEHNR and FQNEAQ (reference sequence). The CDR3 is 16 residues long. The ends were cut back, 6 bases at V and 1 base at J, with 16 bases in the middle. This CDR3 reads CASSSRLQGSGNTIYF. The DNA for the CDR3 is TGTGCCAGCAGTTCTCGATTACAGGGATCTGGAAACACCATATATTTT.

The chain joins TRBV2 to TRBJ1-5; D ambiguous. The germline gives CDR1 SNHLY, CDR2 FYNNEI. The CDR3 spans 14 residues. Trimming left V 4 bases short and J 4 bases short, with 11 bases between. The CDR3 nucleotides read TGTGCCAGCAGTGTTGGTGGGGAGAATCAGCCCCAGCATTTT. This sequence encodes CASSVGGENQPQHF.

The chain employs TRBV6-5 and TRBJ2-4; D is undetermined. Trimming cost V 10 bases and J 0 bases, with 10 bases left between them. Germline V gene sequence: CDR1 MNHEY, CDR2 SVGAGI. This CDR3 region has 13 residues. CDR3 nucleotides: TGTGCCACACAGACCGAAGCCAAAAACATTCAGTACTTC. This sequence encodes CATQTEAKNIQYF.

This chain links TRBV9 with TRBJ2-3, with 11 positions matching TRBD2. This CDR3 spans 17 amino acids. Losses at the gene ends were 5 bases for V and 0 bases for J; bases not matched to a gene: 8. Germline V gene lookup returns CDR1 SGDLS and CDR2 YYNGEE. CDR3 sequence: CASSVGLAAPSTDTQYF. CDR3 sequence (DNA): TGTGCCAGCAGTGTGGGACTAGCGGCACCTAGCACAGATACGCAGTATTTT. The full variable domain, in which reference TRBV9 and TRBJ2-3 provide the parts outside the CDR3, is DSGVTQTPKHLITATGQRVTLRCSPRSGDLSVYWYQQSLDQGLQFLIQYYNGEERAKGNILERFSAQQFPDLHSELNLSSLELGDSALYFCASSVGLAAPSTDTQYFGPGTRLTVL.

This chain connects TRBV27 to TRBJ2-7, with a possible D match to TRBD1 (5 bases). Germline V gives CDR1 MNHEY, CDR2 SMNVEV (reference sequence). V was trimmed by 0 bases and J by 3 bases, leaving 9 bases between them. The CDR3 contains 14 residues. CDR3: CASSLSVGVYEQYF. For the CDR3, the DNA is TGTGCCAGCAGTTTATCGGTAGGGGTCTACGAGCAGTACTTC.

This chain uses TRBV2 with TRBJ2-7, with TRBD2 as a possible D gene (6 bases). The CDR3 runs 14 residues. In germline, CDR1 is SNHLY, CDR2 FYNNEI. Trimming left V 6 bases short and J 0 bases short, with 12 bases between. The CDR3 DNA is TGTGCCAGCAGACTTGGGGGGAGCTCCTACGAGCAGTACTTC. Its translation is CASRLGGSSYEQYF.

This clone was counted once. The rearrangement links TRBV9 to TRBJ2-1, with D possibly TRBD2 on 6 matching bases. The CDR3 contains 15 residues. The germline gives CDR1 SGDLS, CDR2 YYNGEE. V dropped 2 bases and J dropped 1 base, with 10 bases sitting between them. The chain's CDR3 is CASSVGRGSYNEQFF. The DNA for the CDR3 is TGTGCCAGCAGCGTTGGACGGGGGTCCTACAATGAGCAGTTCTTC.